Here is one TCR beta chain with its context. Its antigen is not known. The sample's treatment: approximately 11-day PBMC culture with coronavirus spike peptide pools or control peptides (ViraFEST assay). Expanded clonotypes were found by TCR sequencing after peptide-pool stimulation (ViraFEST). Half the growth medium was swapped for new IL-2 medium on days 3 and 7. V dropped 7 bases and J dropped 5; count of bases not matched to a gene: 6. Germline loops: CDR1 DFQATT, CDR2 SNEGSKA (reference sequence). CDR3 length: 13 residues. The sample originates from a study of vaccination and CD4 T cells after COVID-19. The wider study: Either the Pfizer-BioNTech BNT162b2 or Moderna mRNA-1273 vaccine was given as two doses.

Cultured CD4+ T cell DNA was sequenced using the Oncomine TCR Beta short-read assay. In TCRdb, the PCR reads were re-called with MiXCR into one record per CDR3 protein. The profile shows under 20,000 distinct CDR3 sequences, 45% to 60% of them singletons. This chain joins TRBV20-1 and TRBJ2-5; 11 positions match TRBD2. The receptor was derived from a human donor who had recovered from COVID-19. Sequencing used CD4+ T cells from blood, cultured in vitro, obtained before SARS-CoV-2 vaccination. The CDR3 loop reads CSGLAGGGETQYF. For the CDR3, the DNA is TGCAGTGGGCTAGCGGGAGGAGGGGAGACCCAGTACTTC.